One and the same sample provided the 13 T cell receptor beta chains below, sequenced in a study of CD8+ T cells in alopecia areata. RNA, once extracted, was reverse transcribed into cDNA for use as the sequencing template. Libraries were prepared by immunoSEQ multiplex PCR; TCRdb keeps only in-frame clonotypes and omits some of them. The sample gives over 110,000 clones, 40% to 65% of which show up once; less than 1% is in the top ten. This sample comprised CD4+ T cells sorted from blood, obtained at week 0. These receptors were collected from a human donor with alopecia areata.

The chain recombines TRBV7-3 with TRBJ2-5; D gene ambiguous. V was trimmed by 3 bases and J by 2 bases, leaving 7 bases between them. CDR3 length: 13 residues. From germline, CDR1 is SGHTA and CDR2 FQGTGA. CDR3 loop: CASSFSRQETQYF. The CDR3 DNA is TGTGCCAGCAGCTTTTCAAGACAAGAGACCCAGTACTTC.

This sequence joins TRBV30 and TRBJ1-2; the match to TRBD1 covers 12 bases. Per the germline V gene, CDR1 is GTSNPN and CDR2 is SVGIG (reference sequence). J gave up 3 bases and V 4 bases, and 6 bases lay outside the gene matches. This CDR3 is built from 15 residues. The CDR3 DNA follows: TGTGCCTGGACGTGGGACAGGGGGCTCGACTATGGCTACACCTTC. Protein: CAWTWDRGLDYGYTF.

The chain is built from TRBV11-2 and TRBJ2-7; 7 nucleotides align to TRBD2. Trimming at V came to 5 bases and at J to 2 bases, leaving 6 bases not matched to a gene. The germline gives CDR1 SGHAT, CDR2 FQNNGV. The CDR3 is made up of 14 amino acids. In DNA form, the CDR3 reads TGTGCCAGCAGCCACCGACTAGCCCCCTACGAGCAGTACTTC. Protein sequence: CASSHRLAPYEQYF.

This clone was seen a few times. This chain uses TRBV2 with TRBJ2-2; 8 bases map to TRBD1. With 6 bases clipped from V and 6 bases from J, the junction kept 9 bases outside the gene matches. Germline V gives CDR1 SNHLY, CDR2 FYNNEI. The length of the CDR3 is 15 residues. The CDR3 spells CASRVGTGDAGELFF. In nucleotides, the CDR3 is TGTGCCAGCAGGGTCGGGACAGGCGACGCCGGGGAGCTGTTTTTT. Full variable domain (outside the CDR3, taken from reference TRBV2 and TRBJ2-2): EPEVTQTPSHQVTQMGQEVILRCVPISNHLYFYWYRQILGQKVEFLVSFYNNEISEKSEIFDDQFSVERPDGSNFTLKIRSTKLEDSAMYFCASRVGTGDAGELFFGEGSRLTVL.

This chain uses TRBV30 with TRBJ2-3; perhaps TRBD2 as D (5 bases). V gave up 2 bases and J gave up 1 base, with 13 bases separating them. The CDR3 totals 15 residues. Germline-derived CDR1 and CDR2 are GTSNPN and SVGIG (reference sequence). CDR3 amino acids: CAWSWSLEGTDTQYF. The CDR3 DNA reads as TGTGCCTGGAGTTGGAGCTTGGAGGGCACAGATACGCAGTATTTT.

CDR3 sequence (DNA): TGTGCCACCAGCAGGGGACTAGCGAACACCGGGGAGCTGTTTTTT. It translates to CATSRGLANTGELFF. The gene calls are TRBV15 and TRBJ2-2, with 8 bases that match TRBD2. CDR1 LNHNV and CDR2 YYDKDF come from the germline V gene (reference sequence). CDR3 length equals 15 residues. After removal of 3 bases from V and 0 bases from J, the junction contained 0 bases not matched to a gene.

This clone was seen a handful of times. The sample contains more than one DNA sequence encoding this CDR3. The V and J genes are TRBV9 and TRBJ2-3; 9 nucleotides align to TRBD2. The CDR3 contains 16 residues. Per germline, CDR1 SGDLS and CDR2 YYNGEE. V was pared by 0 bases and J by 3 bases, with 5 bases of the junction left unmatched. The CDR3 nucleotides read TGTGCCAGCAGCGTAGTAGCGGGAGAGCCGACAGATACGCAGTATTTT. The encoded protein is CASSVVAGEPTDTQYF. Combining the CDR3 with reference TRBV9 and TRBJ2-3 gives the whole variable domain DSGVTQTPKHLITATGQRVTLRCSPRSGDLSVYWYQQSLDQGLQFLIQYYNGEERAKGNILERFSAQQFPDLHSELNLSSLELGDSALYFCASSVVAGEPTDTQYFGPGTRLTVL.

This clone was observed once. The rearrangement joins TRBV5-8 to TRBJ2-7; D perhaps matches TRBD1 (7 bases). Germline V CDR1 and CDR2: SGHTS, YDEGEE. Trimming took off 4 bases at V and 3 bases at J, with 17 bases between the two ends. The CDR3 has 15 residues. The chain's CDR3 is CASSIFRGEDYEQYF. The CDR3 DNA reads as TGTGCCAGCAGCATTTTCAGGGGGGAGGACTACGAGCAGTACTTC.

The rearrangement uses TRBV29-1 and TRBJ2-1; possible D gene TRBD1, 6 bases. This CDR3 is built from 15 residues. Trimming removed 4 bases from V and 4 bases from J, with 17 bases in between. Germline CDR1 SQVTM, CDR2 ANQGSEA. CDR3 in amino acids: CSVVPLQGSYNEQFF. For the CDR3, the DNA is TGCAGCGTTGTTCCCCTCCAGGGGTCGTACAATGAGCAGTTCTTC.

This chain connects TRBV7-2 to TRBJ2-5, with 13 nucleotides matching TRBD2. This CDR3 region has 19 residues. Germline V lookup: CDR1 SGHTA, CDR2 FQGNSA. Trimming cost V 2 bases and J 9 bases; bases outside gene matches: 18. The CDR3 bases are TGTGCCAGCAGCTTATTTGCACTAGCGGGAGGGGACGCCAAGGGGGCCCAGTACTTC. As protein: CASSLFALAGGDAKGAQYF.

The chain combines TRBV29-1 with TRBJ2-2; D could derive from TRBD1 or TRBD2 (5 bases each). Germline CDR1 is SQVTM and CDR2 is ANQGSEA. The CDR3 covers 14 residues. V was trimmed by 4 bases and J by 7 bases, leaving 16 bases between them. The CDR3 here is CSVGAGAGSGELFF. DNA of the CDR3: TGCAGCGTTGGTGCCGGGGCCGGCAGCGGGGAGCTGTTTTTT.

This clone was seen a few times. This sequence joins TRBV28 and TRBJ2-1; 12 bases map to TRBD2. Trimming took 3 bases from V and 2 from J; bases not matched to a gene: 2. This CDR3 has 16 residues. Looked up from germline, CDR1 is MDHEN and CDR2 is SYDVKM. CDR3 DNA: TGTGCCAGCAGTTTGACTAGCGGGGGTACCTACAATGAGCAGTTCTTC. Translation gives CASSLTSGGTYNEQFF.

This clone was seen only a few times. The CDR3 protein is CSVEGQGLYYEQYF. The CDR3 nucleotides read TGCAGCGTTGAAGGGCAGGGGTTGTACTACGAGCAGTACTTC. The genes are TRBV29-1 and TRBJ2-7; perhaps TRBD1 as D (6 bases). Germline assignment: CDR1 SQVTM and CDR2 ANQGSEA. V shed 1 base and J shed 3 bases, with 13 bases lying between them. This CDR3 has 14 amino acids.